This TCR beta chain was captured by sequencing in a study of monozygotic twins with inflammatory bowel disease. The study's findings and limits: The study found lower TCRbeta diversity (inverse Simpson) in IBD patients than in healthy co-twins.

With regard to this clonotype: Its antigen is unknown.

Template switching incorporated UMIs with a 6-nucleotide sample barcode. TCRdb re-called the 5' RACE reads; one entry per CDR3 protein, DNA not given. The table lists under 350,000 distinct CDR3 sequences. The CDR3 length is 13 residues. Germline V gives CDR1 MDHEN, CDR2 SYDVKM. The sample taken for sequencing was blood. The sequence was obtained from a human donor with ulcerative colitis or Crohn's disease, or a healthy co-twin of an affected twin (not recorded which). The rearrangement joins TRBV28 to TRBJ2-7. The chain's CDR3 is CASSQNPTGEQYF.